These 20 T cell receptor beta chains came from one sample sequenced in a study of T cells in tuberculosis. The method was immunoSEQ multiplex PCR; TCRdb's version includes in-frame clones alone and lacks a portion of them. The sample contains tens of thousands of clones, just over 90% of which appear only once. Documented time point: new active TB diagnosis, blood taken before or within 7 days of starting treatment. The material sequenced was PBMCs, taken at tuberculosis diagnosis. The source is an adult with tuberculosis. Some clones in this sample may be carry-over from other donors' samples.

The chain joins TRBV2 to TRBJ1-2; no reliable D call. The V and J ends lost 3 bases and 5 bases respectively, with 10 bases between them. CDR3 length: 13 amino acids. Looked up from germline, CDR1 is SNHLY and CDR2 is FYNNEI. The CDR3 protein is CASSDNLPYGYTF. CDR3 nucleotides: TGTGCCAGCAGTGATAATCTCCCTTATGGCTACACCTTC.

The table lists this clone with a few counts. The chain combines TRBV7-9 with TRBJ2-2, with 7 nucleotides matching TRBD2. Unmatched junction bases numbered 5, after V lost 5 bases and J lost 5 bases. Germline-derived CDR1 and CDR2 are SEHNR and FQNEAQ (reference sequence). The CDR3 is 14 residues long. The CDR3 loop is CASSPWGGTGELFF. The CDR3, as DNA: TGTGCCAGCAGCCCCTGGGGAGGGACCGGGGAGCTGTTTTTT.

V gene TRBV19 combines with J gene TRBJ2-3, with 11 positions matching TRBD2. CDR1 and CDR2 (germline): LNHDA, SQIVND (reference sequence). The CDR3 covers 16 residues. V trimming: 5 bases; J trimming: 1 base; junction bases outside the gene matches: 5. CDR3 nucleotide sequence: TGTGCCAGTAGTCCCGGGACTAGCGGACGCACAGATACGCAGTATTTT. Translation: CASSPGTSGRTDTQYF.

The rearrangement links TRBV14 to TRBJ1-1; TRBD1 is a possible D gene (6 bases). CDR1 SGHDN and CDR2 FVKESK come from the germline V gene. V lost 2 bases and J lost 3, with 16 bases in between. The CDR3 spans 16 residues. CDR3 region: CASSQRQGYRDTEAFF. CDR3 DNA sequence: TGTGCCAGCAGCCAACGGCAGGGGTATCGAGACACTGAAGCTTTCTTT.

This clone was observed a single time. The chain combines TRBV4-1 with TRBJ2-5; D gene unclear. The germline V and J ends were trimmed by 4 bases and 4 bases, with 16 bases remaining between them. This CDR3 has 15 residues. Germline CDR1 and CDR2: MGHRA and YSYEKL. CDR3 protein: CASSPDLRNPETQYF. In nucleotides, the CDR3 is TGCGCCAGCAGCCCCGACTTGCGGAACCCAGAGACCCAGTACTTC.

This clone was seen a single time. The rearrangement uses TRBV9 and TRBJ2-7, with 9 bases aligning to TRBD2. Germline lookup yields CDR1 SGDLS and CDR2 YYNGEE. V was pared by 4 bases and J by 0 bases, with 8 bases of the junction left unmatched. CDR3 length: 16 residues. CDR3 nucleotide sequence: TGTGCCAGCAGCCCCCATAGCGGGGGATACTCCTACGAGCAGTACTTC. Translated, it gives CASSPHSGGYSYEQYF.

This sequence joins TRBV11-2 and TRBJ1-2; 10 bases match TRBD1. There are 13 residues in the CDR3. Trimming at V came to 5 bases and at J to 5 bases, leaving 2 bases not matched to a gene. Germline V gene lookup returns CDR1 SGHAT and CDR2 FQNNGV. CDR3 sequence reads: CASSADRGYGYTF. For the CDR3, the DNA is TGTGCCAGCAGCGCGGACAGGGGGTATGGCTACACCTTC.

J is TRBJ1-3 and V is TRBV13; D unresolved. The CDR3 length is 16 residues. Germline CDR1 reads PRHDT; CDR2 reads FYEKMQ (reference sequence). V dropped 5 bases and J dropped 0 bases, with 14 bases sitting between them. The CDR3 sequence is CASSLRQGRSGNTIYF. Written as DNA, the CDR3 is TGTGCCAGCAGCCTAAGACAAGGCCGCTCTGGAAACACCATATATTTT. The full variable domain, its missing parts supplied by reference TRBV13 and TRBJ1-3, is AAGVIQSPRHLIKEKRETATLKCYPIPRHDTVYWYQQGPGQDPQFLISFYEKMQSDKGSIPDRFSAQQFSDYHSELNMSSLELGDSALYFCASSLRQGRSGNTIYFGEGSWLTVV.

This clone is a singleton in its sample. V and J are TRBV27 and TRBJ1-6; D perhaps matches TRBD1 (6 bases). V lost 9 bases to trimming and J lost 8 bases, with 14 bases between them. CDR3 size: 13 residues. CDR1 and CDR2 (germline): MNHEY, SMNVEV (reference sequence). As DNA, the CDR3 is TGTGCCAGTAAAGGGGGAGCCCATTCACCCCTCCACTTT. Translated, it gives CASKGGAHSPLHF.

V and J are TRBV19 and TRBJ1-2; 7 nucleotides agree with TRBD1. Germline CDR1 reads LNHDA; CDR2 reads SQIVND (reference sequence). The trim removed 3 bases at V and 3 bases at J, leaving 4 bases unmatched. This CDR3 has 14 residues. The CDR3 region is CASSIIDRDYGYTF. CDR3 sequence (DNA): TGTGCCAGTAGTATTATCGACAGGGACTATGGCTACACCTTC.

This chain uses TRBV18 with TRBJ1-2; D may be TRBD1 (6 bases). The germline gives CDR1 KGHSH, CDR2 LQKENI. V was shortened by 5 bases and J by 2 bases, with 9 bases between the two germline ends. CDR3 length equals 13 residues. The CDR3 DNA reads TGTGCCAGCTCAATACAGGGAAACTATGGCTACACCTTC. Its protein is CASSIQGNYGYTF.

The chain carries TRBV27 and TRBJ2-7, with D tentatively TRBD1 (5 bases). V was cut by 3 bases and J by 0 bases, with 12 bases left in between. The CDR3 is made up of 15 amino acids. Germline assignment: CDR1 MNHEY and CDR2 SMNVEV (reference sequence). The CDR3 bases are TGTGCCAGCAGTTTCAAGGGGCGATTCTCCTACGAGCAGTACTTC. Translating it yields CASSFKGRFSYEQYF.

The chain carries TRBV7-6 and TRBJ1-6; D is possibly TRBD1 (6 bases). V was cut by 5 bases and J by 1 base, with 15 bases left in between. Germline V lookup: CDR1 SGHVS, CDR2 FNYEAQ. The CDR3 covers 17 residues. In nucleotides, the CDR3 is TGTGCCAGCAGCCCAGGGGTTTGGGGGTCCTATAATTCACCCCTCCACTTT. Protein: CASSPGVWGSYNSPLHF.

This chain links TRBV5-1 with TRBJ2-7; TRBD2 matches 7 bases. Trimming removed 5 bases from V and 1 base from J; junction bases left unmatched: 12. Germline-derived CDR1 and CDR2 are SGHRS and YFSETQ. The CDR3 covers 16 residues. CDR3: CASRRGSGGESYEQYF. The CDR3, as DNA: TGCGCCAGCAGGAGAGGGTCGGGGGGTGAGTCCTACGAGCAGTACTTC.

The rearrangement uses TRBV5-1 and TRBJ2-7, with D maybe TRBD1 (5 bases). Germline-derived CDR1 and CDR2 are SGHRS and YFSETQ. There are 14 residues in the CDR3. V gave up 0 bases and J gave up 7 bases, with 14 bases separating them. CDR3 sequence (DNA): TGCGCCAGCAGCTTGGGGAAGGGGTGGAGTGAGCAGTACTTC. Protein: CASSLGKGWSEQYF.

This clone has a single count. The chain recombines TRBV6-5 with TRBJ2-1, with TRBD2 matching 7 bases. Trimming at V came to 6 bases and at J to 9 bases, leaving 11 bases not matched to a gene. This CDR3 comprises 14 residues. The V gene's germline CDR1 is MNHEY and CDR2 SVGAGI. As DNA, the CDR3 is TGTGCCAGCAGAAAGGGGCGGGGGAAGGTTGAGCAGTTCTTC. Protein: CASRKGRGKVEQFF.

The gene calls are TRBV10-1 and TRBJ2-3, with 14 bases matching TRBD2. The germline V gene encodes CDR1 WNHNN and CDR2 SYGVQD (reference sequence). Unmatched junction bases numbered 4, after V lost 6 bases and J lost 2 bases. The CDR3 has 16 residues. The CDR3 region has the DNA TGCGCCAGCAGCGGACTAGCGGGGGGCCTCACAGATACGCAGTATTTT. It specifies CASSGLAGGLTDTQYF.

This clone was picked up one time. The V and J genes are TRBV7-8 and TRBJ1-1; TRBD1 might be the D (6 bases). CDR1 and CDR2 from the germline V gene are SGHVS and FQNEAQ. The CDR3 is 14 amino acids. With 0 bases removed from V and 10 bases from J, the gap between germline ends came to 15 bases. CDR3 protein: CASSLADRPFTAFF. CDR3 nucleotide sequence: TGTGCCAGCAGCTTAGCAGACAGGCCCTTTACAGCTTTCTTT.

The chain uses TRBV5-1 and TRBJ1-2; D possibly corresponds to TRBD1 (6 bases). Germline V CDR1 and CDR2: SGHRS, YFSETQ. Trimming removed 1 base from V and 7 bases from J, with 17 bases in between. This CDR3 is built from 15 residues. The CDR3 bases are TGCGCCAGCAGCTTGTTGTCGGGGGGCGAATCTGGCTACACCTTC. Translated, it gives CASSLLSGGESGYTF.

This clone was counted a single time. This sequence joins TRBV5-1 and TRBJ1-1, with D tentatively TRBD1 (5 bases). Trimming removed 4 bases at V and 1 base at J, with 20 bases between. Per the germline V gene, CDR1 is SGHRS and CDR2 is YFSETQ. The CDR3 runs 17 residues. The chain's CDR3 is CASSIAGQLMSNTEAFF. In DNA, the CDR3 is TGCGCCAGCAGCATAGCAGGGCAACTAATGTCGAACACTGAAGCTTTCTTT.